This is a list of T cell receptor beta chains from one sample in a study of blood T cell repertoires in COVID-19. The assay was immunoSEQ multiplex PCR, and TCRdb's table has in-frame clones only and misses some. The data contain tens of thousands of clones, about 91% of them singletons. The specimen was peripheral blood. The source of these receptors is a woman of 80 years or more with acute or convalescent COVID-19. Both conserved end residues are part of each CDR3. The D gene is left open where the match is weak. Clone size is shown for a subset of rows, as once, few, many or a class of expanded clone.

abundance	j_gene	d_gene	v_gene	CDR3nt	CDR3aa
few	TRBJ2-2	TRBD1	TRBV7-9	TGTGCCAGCAGCTTAGCCGGGACAGGGGGGTCCGGGGAGCTGTTTTTT	CASSLAGTGGSGELFF
few	TRBJ2-7	NA	TRBV7-9	TGTGCCAGCAGCCTCACGGGACTTTTCGAGCAGTACTTC	CASSLTGLFEQYF
NA	TRBJ1-5	TRBD1	TRBV2	TGTGCCAGTGGGCCAACAGGGGGCGCGGACCAGCCCCAGCATTTT	CASGPTGGADQPQHF
NA	TRBJ2-3	NA	TRBV6-5	TGTGCCAGCAGTTTCCTAGCGAAATCCCCAGATACGCAGTATTTT	CASSFLAKSPDTQYF
NA	TRBJ2-3	TRBD1	TRBV27	TGTGCCACTTGGGACAGGCGATACACAGATACGCAGTATTTT	CATWDRRYTDTQYF
NA	TRBJ2-3	NA	TRBV6-5	TGTGCCAGCAGTTACAGTGGGCCAACACTTGGTACGCAGTATTTT	CASSYSGPTLGTQYF
NA	TRBJ2-3	TRBD2	TRBV5-1	TGCGCCAGCAGCTCAGGGACTAGCGGCACAGATACGCAGTATTTT	CASSSGTSGTDTQYF
NA	TRBJ1-1	NA	TRBV12-3/TRBV12-4	TGTGCCACTTCTCGTACTGAAGCTTTCTTT	CATSRTEAFF
NA	TRBJ1-1	TRBD1	TRBV2	TGTGCCAGCAGTGGACAGGGGAAGAACACTGAAGCTTTCTTT	CASSGQGKNTEAFF
NA	TRBJ1-4	NA	TRBV5-1	TGCGCCAGCAGCTTGTCGGGGGAGGTTGAAAAACTGTTTTTT	CASSLSGEVEKLFF
NA	TRBJ2-3	NA	TRBV5-5	TGTGCCAGCCGGTCAATTGAGGCAGATACGCAGTATTTT	CASRSIEADTQYF
NA	TRBJ1-1	NA	TRBV29-1	TGCAGCGCCAAAACGGGGGACGGGGACACTGAAGCTTTCTTT	CSAKTGDGDTEAFF
NA	TRBJ1-4	TRBD1	TRBV4-2	TGTGCCAGCAGCTTGGGACAGGCCCTCGAGGAAAAACTGTTTTTT	CASSLGQALEEKLFF
NA	TRBJ2-7	NA	TRBV5-1	TGCGCCAGCAGCTTGAGTGACAGCTCCTACGAGCAGTACTTC	CASSLSDSSYEQYF
NA	TRBJ2-3	TRBD2	TRBV29-1	TGCAGCGACCTGGCCGCGGGGGGCATCACAGATACGCAGTATTTT	CSDLAAGGITDTQYF
NA	TRBJ1-6	NA	TRBV12-3/TRBV12-4	TGTGCCAGCAGTAGGACAAATTCCTCACCCCTCCACTTT	CASSRTNSSPLHF
NA	TRBJ1-4	NA	TRBV5-4	TGTGCCAGCAGCTTATGGCGGTCTGCAACTAATGAAAAACTGTTTTTT	CASSLWRSATNEKLFF
NA	TRBJ2-7	TRBD1	TRBV5-1	TGCGCCAGCAGCTTGGGGGACAGTACCTACGAGCAGTACTTC	CASSLGDSTYEQYF
few	TRBJ1-2	TRBD1	TRBV4-1	TGCGCCAGCAGCCAGTTGGGGATGGACAGGTCTTCTTATGGCTACACCTTC	CASSQLGMDRSSYGYTF
NA	TRBJ1-1	TRBD1	TRBV3-1/TRBV3-2	TGTGCCAGCAGCCAAGAGGGAGTCTCGACAGGGGGATGGAACACTGAAGCTTTCTTT	CASSQEGVSTGGWNTEAFF
NA	TRBJ1-1	NA	TRBV30	TGTGCCTGGAGTGGACTAAACACTGAAGCTTTCTTT	CAWSGLNTEAFF
NA	TRBJ1-2	TRBD1	TRBV4-2	TGTGCCAGCAGCCCCGGGACAGTGAACTATGGCTACACCTTC	CASSPGTVNYGYTF
once	TRBJ1-3	NA	TRBV5-1	TGCGCCAGCAGCTTATCCTACAGTGACTCTGGAAACACCATATATTTT	CASSLSYSDSGNTIYF